This is a list of T cell receptor beta chains from one sample in a study of blood T cell repertoires in COVID-19. The data were produced by immunoSEQ multiplex PCR, yet TCRdb's version contains in-frame clones alone and is incomplete. This table holds around 340,000 clones, approximately 90% found once. The sequenced material came from peripheral blood. Receptors originate from a woman aged 60-75 years with COVID-19, enrolled during active disease. CDR3s include the opening cysteine and the closing phenylalanine or tryptophan. D genes are given only for firm matches.

J	D	V	CDR3
TRBJ1-6	.	TRBV27	CASGFITSSYNSPLHF
TRBJ1-6	TRBD1	TRBV7-2	CASSPLTGSHSPLHF
TRBJ1-2	.	TRBV6-5	CASRREDDYYGYTF
TRBJ2-1	.	TRBV6-5	CASSYGARNNEQFF
TRBJ2-5	.	TRBV11-1	CASSLAPVSSGETQYF
TRBJ1-5	.	TRBV30	CAWRGARRGPQHF
TRBJ1-5	TRBD1	TRBV5-8	CASSPGRGGENNQPQHF
TRBJ1-5	TRBD1	TRBV5-4	CASSEGQGSNQPQHF
TRBJ1-4	.	TRBV5-4	CASSLGGRTNEKLFF
TRBJ1-2	TRBD1	TRBV7-8	CASSQRQGPSRYGYTF
TRBJ2-3	TRBD2	TRBV18	CASSPAGLAGVSTDTQYF
TRBJ2-1	TRBD2	TRBV7-9	CASSLDSYPGGSYNEQFF
TRBJ1-1	.	TRBV10-3	CAVQGGELTEAFF
TRBJ1-2	TRBD1	TRBV12-3/TRBV12-4	CASSLNRGYGYTF
TRBJ1-1	TRBD1	TRBV5-1	CASSLGWTGEAFF
TRBJ1-2	.	TRBV5-4	CASSRLVTRPNYGYTF
TRBJ1-2	TRBD1	TRBV6-5	CASSSRTGAGYTF